This T cell receptor beta chain appears in the sequencing data of a study of blood T cell repertoires in COVID-19. As for the study in general: Sources were T cells, B-cell-depleted T cells, or PBMCs; the material itself was cDNA or gDNA.

Libraries were prepared by immunoSEQ multiplex PCR; TCRdb keeps only in-frame clonotypes and omits some of them. The sample contains fewer than 350,000 clones, 70% to 90% of which appear only once. CDR3 length: 13 amino acids. The germline V gene has CDR1 LNHDA and CDR2 SQIVND (reference sequence). Trimming cost V 10 bases and J 4 bases, with 13 bases left between them. V gene TRBV19 combines with J gene TRBJ2-2; D may be TRBD2 (6 bases). This sequence originates from a woman in her thirties who had recovered from COVID-19. The sequencing sample was made of peripheral blood. This CDR3 reads CAIGEDFTGELFF. CDR3 nucleotides: TGTGCCATTGGGGAGGACTTCACCGGGGAGCTGTTTTTT.